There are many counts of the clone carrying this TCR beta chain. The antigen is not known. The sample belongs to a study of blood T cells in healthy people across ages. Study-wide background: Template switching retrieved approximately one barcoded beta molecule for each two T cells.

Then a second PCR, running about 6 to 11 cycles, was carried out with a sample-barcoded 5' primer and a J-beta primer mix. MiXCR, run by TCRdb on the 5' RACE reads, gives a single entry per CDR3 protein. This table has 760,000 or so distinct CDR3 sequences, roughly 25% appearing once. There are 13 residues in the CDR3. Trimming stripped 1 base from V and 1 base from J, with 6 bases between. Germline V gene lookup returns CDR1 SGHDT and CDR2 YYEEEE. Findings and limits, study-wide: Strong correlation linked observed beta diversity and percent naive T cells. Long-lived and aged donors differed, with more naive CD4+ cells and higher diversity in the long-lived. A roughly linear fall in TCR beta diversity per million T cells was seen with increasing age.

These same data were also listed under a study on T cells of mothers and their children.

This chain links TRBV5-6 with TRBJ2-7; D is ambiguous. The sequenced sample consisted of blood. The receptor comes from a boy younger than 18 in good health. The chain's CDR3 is CASSLLASYEQYF. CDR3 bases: TGTGCCAGCAGCTTGTTGGCGTCCTACGAGCAGTACTTC.